This is a list of T cell receptor beta chains from one sample in a study of blood T cells in healthy people across ages. One entry per CDR3 protein, called by TCRdb with MiXCR from the 5' RACE reads. The table shows roughly 800,000 distinct CDR3 sequences, with under 40% occurring only once. Source material: blood. The receptors derive from a man between 18 and 29 years old in good health. Both conserved end residues are part of each CDR3. Each record gives: V gene, J gene, CDR3 protein.

TRBV20-1	TRBJ1-5	CSASPGGQDNQPQHF
TRBV20-1	TRBJ2-1	CSAPRGGPYNEQFF
TRBV27	TRBJ2-7	CASSPTPRTTLAYEQYF
TRBV7-2	TRBJ2-3	CASSPRAASTDTQYF
TRBV12-5	TRBJ2-1	CASGLEGLAGEQFF
TRBV7-2	TRBJ2-6	CASTLPSSGANVLTF
TRBV12-3/TRBV12-4	TRBJ2-3	CASRRGGGESTDVQYF
TRBV12-3/TRBV12-4	TRBJ2-7	CASSRDRGLDERYF
TRBV5-1	TRBJ1-1	CASSLVDRPNTEAFF
TRBV7-9	TRBJ2-1	CASSLAGGTTNNEQFF
TRBV29-1	TRBJ2-2	CSVEWAEGLFF
TRBV10-3	TRBJ1-2	CAISEWQPNNYGYTF
TRBV20-1	TRBJ2-5	CSALGLEETQYF
TRBV11-2	TRBJ1-1	CASSLEGPDLNTEAFF
TRBV29-1	TRBJ1-2	CSVEDGGHGYTF
TRBV6-1	TRBJ2-5	CASSEKDGGIQYF
TRBV3-1	TRBJ1-1	CASSQRVGGAEAFF
TRBV7-9	TRBJ2-1	CASSLNNGQFF
TRBV4-3	.	CASSQESAGTYEQYF
TRBV6-2/TRBV6-3	TRBJ2-1	CASSYVAGGYNEQFF
TRBV10-3	TRBJ1-4	CAISEESGGEKLFF
TRBV12-3/TRBV12-4	TRBJ1-1	CASMGKPTRNTEAFF
TRBV28	TRBJ2-2	CASNLGKEGINTGELFF
TRBV9	TRBJ2-1	CASSPSYASEQFF
TRBV5-6	TRBJ2-1	CASSEQGFYNEQFF
TRBV5-1	TRBJ2-1	CASNLRTSGVYNEQFF
TRBV12-3/TRBV12-4	TRBJ2-1	CATAGTIYNEQFF
TRBV7-9	TRBJ1-1	CASSRDSNTEAFF
TRBV7-6	TRBJ1-1	CASSFGGGPTGTEAFF
TRBV7-2	TRBJ2-5	CASSLGIHQETQYF
TRBV12-3/TRBV12-4	TRBJ1-2	CASRGGGAWGYTF
TRBV20-1	TRBJ2-5	CSGIPGRDTQYF
TRBV28	TRBJ2-5	CASILHRTQRETQYF
TRBV4-2	TRBJ2-1	CASSQAASGGISNEQFF
TRBV12-3/TRBV12-4	TRBJ2-1	CASSTGLDDEQFF
TRBV4-1	TRBJ1-4	CASAAQTGTGEKLFF
TRBV5-1	TRBJ2-1	CASTTGGPSYNEQFF
TRBV7-9	TRBJ2-4	CASSSNPGQGNIQYF
TRBV6-5	TRBJ2-7	CASSYGVGRDDEQYF
TRBV9	TRBJ1-2	CASSVTTDYGYTF
TRBV5-1	TRBJ2-3	CASSAYSGVGTDTQYF
TRBV12-3/TRBV12-4	TRBJ2-3	CASSSGARTQYF
TRBV29-1	TRBJ2-7	CSVEKEDYEQYF
TRBV7-8	TRBJ2-2	CASRPRGPNTGELFF
TRBV7-9	TRBJ2-7	CASSFGLAYEQYF
TRBV11-2	TRBJ1-4	CASSYGQSTNEKLFF
TRBV20-1	TRBJ1-1	CSARYFGETEAFF
TRBV5-1	TRBJ2-1	CASSLVRSSGLAGTYNLYNEQFF
TRBV5-1	TRBJ1-5	CASAVSENQPQHF
TRBV12-3/TRBV12-4	TRBJ1-5	CASTRQGDQPQHF
TRBV20-1	TRBJ2-2	CSASLPNTGELFF
TRBV20-1	TRBJ2-6	CSASLNSGANVLTF
TRBV5-1	TRBJ2-3	CASSLALGGTDTQYF
TRBV28	TRBJ2-5	CASSPTGTLEETQYF
TRBV20-1	TRBJ1-5	CSARDLQDSNQPQHF